Each of the 25 T cell receptor beta chains below was sequenced from the same sample in a study of tumor and adjacent non-tumor tissue in lung cancer. RNA was extracted from bulk tissue without any cell sorting. A modified ARM-PCR protocol with three rounds of nested PCR amplified TCRbeta. TCRdb passed the multiplex PCR reads through MiXCR, listing each CDR3 protein once. The sample contains 60,000 to 85,000 distinct CDR3 sequences, roughly 80% of which appear only once. Sample: lung tumor tissue. The receptors stem from a woman in her 50s with non-small cell lung cancer.

Concerning this clonotype itself: No conserved phenylalanine or tryptophan is present at the end of the CDR3, so a read error is the likely explanation. The chain couples TRBV11-2 to TRBJ2-1; unclear D gene. Trimming removed 3 bases at V and 8 bases at J, with 14 bases between. Germline V gene lookup returns CDR1 SGHAT and CDR2 FQNNGV. The CDR3 is made up of 14 amino acids. As DNA, the CDR3 is TGTGCCAGCAGCTTTGGCAGCGCCGACGATGAGCAGTTCTTA. Translated, it gives CASSFGSADDEQFL.

Concerning this clonotype itself: A read error may produce the germline difference seen at one junction end. V is TRBV11-2 and J is TRBJ2-7, with unresolved D. The CDR3 totals 13 residues. Germline CDR1 reads SGHAT; CDR2 reads FQNNGV. The CDR3 is CASGLEWAAEQYF. CDR3 DNA: TGTGCCAGCGGCTTAGAATGGGCGGCCGAGCAGTATTTC.

Turning to this clonotype: Its ends do not fully match the called genes, so a read error is possible. The gene calls are TRBV12-3 or TRBV12-4 and TRBJ2-3; no reliable D call. CDR3 length: 13 residues. The CDR3, as DNA: TGTGTCAGCAGCATCGAGACTCCAGATACGCAGTATTTT. It encodes CVSSIETPDTQYF.

In regard to this clonotype: A read error may be the cause here, since a much bigger clone is one base away. Because it lacks the conserved phenylalanine or tryptophan at the end, this CDR3 is likely a read error. The J gene is TRBJ1-2, the V gene TRBV5-1; D is perhaps TRBD1 (6 bases). Deletions cut 1 base from V and 2 bases from J, with 15 bases between. Germline loops: CDR1 SGHRS, CDR2 YFSETQ. The CDR3 is made up of 16 amino acids. The CDR3 loop reads CASSLLDQGRNYGYTL. CDR3 nucleotides: TGCGCCAGCAGCTTGTTAGACCAGGGGAGGAACTATGGCTACACCTTA.

On this clonotype: The junction departs from germline at one end; a sequencing error may be responsible. The chain couples TRBV29-1 to TRBJ2-7; D not certain. The CDR3 runs to 12 residues. Germline CDR1 and CDR2: SQVTM and ANQGSEA. DNA for the CDR3: TGCAGCGTGGAGACGCAAAGCTACGAGCAGTATTTC. Encoded protein: CSVETQSYEQYF.

This clonotype has only one observation. Since the CDR3 does not end with the conserved phenylalanine or tryptophan, this likely comes from a read error. The DNA is left out, because the CDR3 cannot be placed on it with certainty; the CDR3 is given as TCRdb lists it. The CDR3 loop is CASSLEQCGIGANVPTS. V gene TRBV5-1 combines with J gene TRBJ2-6. The CDR3 is 17 residues long, counting both termini. From germline, CDR1 is SGHRS and CDR2 YFSETQ.

For this clonotype: Its ends do not fully match the called genes, so a read error is possible. The CDR3 nucleotides read TGCGCCAGCAGCGGGAAGCTGGACCTGGTCAATGAGCAGATCTTC. Translation gives CASSGKLDLVNEQIF. This sequence joins TRBV4-1 and TRBJ2-1; D not certain. The CDR3 sequence is 15 residues long. Germline V gene data show CDR1 as MGHRA and CDR2 as YSYEKL.

A remark on this clonotype: One junction end does not reproduce the germline sequence, and a read error may be involved. This chain connects TRBV19 to TRBJ2-1; D gene ambiguous. The CDR3 loop spans 13 amino acids. Per the germline V gene, CDR1 is LNHDA and CDR2 is SQIVND (reference sequence). Here the CDR3 reads CTSTPTACNEQFF. The CDR3 DNA reads as TGTACCAGTACCCCGACGGCTTGCAATGAGCAGTTCTTC.

V usage is TRBV29-1 and J usage is TRBJ2-5; D remains unclear. Trimming removed 1 base at V and 7 bases at J, with 22 bases between. The germline V gene encodes CDR1 SQVTM and CDR2 ANQGSEA. The length of the CDR3 is 16 residues. The CDR3 here is CSVEGGVVPREGTQYF. DNA for the CDR3: TGCAGCGTTGAAGGAGGTGTAGTGCCCCGAGAAGGGACCCAGTACTTC.

Note on this clonotype: A read error may explain this, as a much larger clone is one base away. This likely comes from a read error, as the CDR3 has no conserved phenylalanine or tryptophan at its end. This chain uses TRBV28 with TRBJ1-5; 7 bases match TRBD1. The CDR3 has 15 amino acids. Trimming cost V 3 bases and J 5 bases; bases outside gene matches: 7. Germline-derived CDR1 and CDR2 are MDHEN and SYDVKM. The CDR3 DNA is TGTGCCAGCAGTTTCGGGACAGCCTATTATCAGCCCCAGCATATT. Residues: CASSFGTAYYQPQHI.

Points on this clonotype: Germline and junction disagree at one end, which may indicate a read error. V and J are TRBV20-1 and TRBJ1-5; D remains unclear. Germline CDR1 DFQATT, CDR2 SNEGSKA (reference sequence). This CDR3 region has 15 residues. The CDR3: CCARVAKHSNQPQHF. In nucleotides, the CDR3 is TGCTGTGCTAGAGTGGCCAAACATAGCAATCAGCCCCAGCATTTT.

The chain links TRBV4-2 to TRBJ1-5, with D uncertain. V was trimmed by 1 base and J by 0 bases, leaving 28 bases between them. Germline V gene data show CDR1 as LGHNA and CDR2 as YNFKEQ. CDR3 length: 22 amino acids. As DNA, the CDR3 is TGTGCCAGCAGCCAAGTCCCTACAAGAAATACACGGGTAGCCTATAGCAATCAGCCCCAGCATTTT. It is translated as CASSQVPTRNTRVAYSNQPQHF.

Comment on this clonotype: This may come from a read error, since a much larger clone is one base off. V is TRBV20-1 and J is TRBJ2-1; 13 bases are shared with TRBD2. The CDR3 has 16 residues. Germline CDR1 is DFQATT and CDR2 is SNEGSKA (reference sequence). CDR3 region: CNATGTSGTSYNEQFF. As DNA, the CDR3 is TGCAATGCTACCGGGACTAGCGGGACCTCCTACAATGAGCAGTTCTTC.

A remark on this clonotype: A junction end diverges from the germline sequence, so it may reflect a read error. This chain links TRBV11-2 with TRBJ2-7; 9 bases fit TRBD1. Germline V CDR1 and CDR2: SGHAT, FQNNGV. There are 15 residues in the CDR3. CDR3 loop: CVSRTGTGRTYEQYF. The CDR3 region has the DNA TGTGTCAGCAGGACTGGGACAGGGCGCACCTACGAGCAGTACTTC. The whole variable domain, filled in from reference TRBV11-2 and TRBJ2-7, reads EAGVAQSPRYKIIEKRQSVAFWCNPISGHATLYWYQQILGQGPKLLIQFQNNGVVDDSQLPKDRFSAERLKGVDSTLKIQPAKLEDSAVYLCVSRTGTGRTYEQYFGPGTRLTVT.

This clonotype was observed a handful of times. This rearrangement joins TRBV20-1 to TRBJ2-7; D is perhaps TRBD1 or TRBD2 (6 bases each). Germline V gives CDR1 DFQATT, CDR2 SNEGSKA (reference sequence). The V gene lost 3 bases and the J gene lost 2 bases, with 14 bases spanning the gap. This CDR3 is built from 14 residues. The CDR3, as DNA: TGCAGTGCTAGGTTCCAGGGGAGGACCTACGAGCAGTACTTC. Its translation: CSARFQGRTYEQYF.

The chain couples TRBV6-2 or TRBV6-3 to TRBJ2-7; D uncertain. Germline CDR1 MNHEY, CDR2 SVGEGT. The CDR3 has 13 amino acids. The ends were cut back, 4 bases at V and 4 bases at J, with 11 bases in the middle. The CDR3 nucleotides are TGTGCCAGCAGTTGGAACGGCTGGTACGAGCAGTACTTC. As protein: CASSWNGWYEQYF.

The rearrangement links TRBV24-1 to TRBJ2-2, with TRBD2 identical over 7 bases. This CDR3 spans 16 amino acids. J lost 7 bases, V lost 10 bases, and 17 bases had no gene match. Germline CDR1 and CDR2: KGHDR and SFDVKD. The CDR3 DNA is TGTGCCACTAATGACCCCAGCAGCGGGATCGGCGGGGAGCTGTTTTTT. Translated: CATNDPSSGIGGELFF.

This chain connects TRBV6-5 to TRBJ1-1; perhaps TRBD1 as D (5 bases). Germline-derived CDR1 and CDR2 are MNHEY and SVGAGI. The CDR3 runs to 16 residues. Trimming stripped 2 bases from V and 4 bases from J, with 17 bases between. CDR3 residues: CASSYAQGGFGTEAFF. CDR3 bases: TGTGCCAGCAGTTACGCTCAGGGAGGTTTCGGCACTGAAGCTTTCTTT.

Worth noting for this clonotype: As the CDR3 is not closed by the conserved phenylalanine or tryptophan, this likely results from a read error. No DNA is shown, since the ends of the CDR3 on it are uncertain; the CDR3 is the one TCRdb lists. The CDR3 sequence is CASSSVVERDPFFGYNQPQRY. The J gene is TRBJ1-5, the V gene TRBV28. Both ends counted, the CDR3 spans 21 residues. CDR1 is MDHEN, CDR2 SYDVKM, per germline.

On this clonotype itself: A much larger clone sits a single nucleotide away, making a read error possible. This rearrangement joins TRBV7-2 to TRBJ1-6; D may be TRBD1 (6 bases). The germline CDR1 and CDR2 sequences are SGHTA and FQGNSA. The CDR3 loop spans 15 amino acids. CDR3 in amino acids: CPSSSQGAEISPLHF. CDR3 in DNA: TGTCCCAGCAGCTCACAGGGAGCAGAGATTTCACCCCTCCACTTT.

This clonotype occurred many times. The chain recombines TRBV6-1 with TRBJ2-2; D is perhaps TRBD2 (6 bases). Trimming left V 4 bases short and J 6 bases short, with 21 bases between. Germline V gene sequence: CDR1 MNHNS, CDR2 SASEGT. The CDR3 loop spans 17 amino acids. The CDR3 is CASSARAQGGSAGELFF. CDR3 in DNA: TGTGCCAGCAGTGCCCGGGCGCAGGGAGGTAGTGCCGGGGAGCTGTTTTTT.

With regard to this clonotype: One end of the junction fails to match germline, which may point to a read error. The chain carries TRBV6-1 and TRBJ1-1, with 8 bases that match TRBD1. Germline CDR1 reads MNHNS; CDR2 reads SASEGT. The CDR3 covers 16 residues. In nucleotides, the CDR3 is TGTGCCAGCAGTAGGGGAGTGACAGGGGAATACACTGTAGCTTTATTT. It yields the protein CASSRGVTGEYTVALF.

Note on this clonotype: This may come from a read error, since a much larger clone is one base off. The chain couples TRBV28 to TRBJ1-5; D not certain. CDR1 is MDHEN, CDR2 SYDVKM, per germline. This CDR3 spans 14 amino acids. CDR3: CDSSLFTRDQPQHF. CDR3 nucleotides: TGTGACAGCAGTTTATTTACGAGAGATCAGCCCCAGCATTTT.

This chain links TRBV6-5 with TRBJ1-5; a weak D match, TRBD1 (5 bases). The CDR3 has 15 residues. The V and J ends lost 4 bases and 0 bases respectively, with 10 bases between them. Germline V gene data show CDR1 as MNHEY and CDR2 as SVGAGI. CDR3 sequence (DNA): TGTGCCAGCAGTTCGGGACGGAATAGCAATCAGCCCCAGCATTTT. This translates into CASSSGRNSNQPQHF.

J is TRBJ2-5 and V is TRBV11-3; 10 nucleotides align to TRBD2. Germline CDR1 reads SGHNT; CDR2 reads YENEEA. V shed 1 base and J 4 bases; nucleotides not matched to a gene: 3. The CDR3 contains 15 residues. CDR3 sequence (DNA): TGTGCCAGCAGCTTAGCACTAGCGGGATTAGAGACCCAGTACTTC. It codes for CASSLALAGLETQYF.